A single sample gave rise to the 18 T cell receptor beta chains below, sequenced in a study of cytomegalovirus exposure and HLA in healthy donors. The protocol was immunoSEQ multiplex PCR, while the TCRdb copy is restricted to in-frame clones and leaves out a portion. The table includes about 240,000 clones, around 85% detected once. Input material: PBMCs. These receptors were collected from a young woman in good health and CMV-seropositive.

The chain links TRBV29-1 to TRBJ2-7; D may be TRBD1 (5 bases). The germline V gene has CDR1 SQVTM and CDR2 ANQGSEA. V was clipped by 3 bases and J by 0 bases, with 15 bases between them. The CDR3 consists of 15 residues. The CDR3 nucleotides are TGCAGCGTTGAGCTGCAGGGCCTCAGCTCCTACGAGCAGTACTTC. Its translation: CSVELQGLSSYEQYF.

The chain combines TRBV10-1 with TRBJ2-5, with TRBD1 matching over 9 bases. Germline V gene lookup returns CDR1 WNHNN and CDR2 SYGVQD (reference sequence). The junction had 8 bases not matched to a gene; V was cut back by 1 base and J by 5 bases. CDR3 length: 16 amino acids. In nucleotides, the CDR3 is TGCGCCAGCAGTGAGTTTTCCGGGACAGGGTTGGAGACCCAGTACTTC. Its protein is CASSEFSGTGLETQYF.

The chain carries TRBV21-1 and TRBJ2-7; the table calls TRBD2, which could not be checked here. TRBV21-1 is a recognized pseudogene. The CDR3 is 13 residues long. CDR3 sequence reads: CASRAGRFYEQYF. Written as DNA, the CDR3 is TGTGCCAGCAGGGCGGGCAGGTTCTACGAGCAGTACTTC.

The rearrangement uses TRBV5-6 and TRBJ1-4; 11 bases fit TRBD1. The CDR3 is made up of 14 amino acids. CDR1 and CDR2 from the germline V gene are SGHDT and YYEEEE. Trimming removed 1 base from V and 8 bases from J; junction bases left unmatched: 1. CDR3 loop: CASSLRTGGEKLFF. As DNA, the CDR3 is TGTGCCAGCAGCTTGCGGACAGGGGGCGAAAAACTGTTTTTT.

The CDR3 spells CASSFMGAGETQYF. Written as DNA, the CDR3 is TGTGCCAGCAGTTTTATGGGGGCTGGAGAGACCCAGTACTTC. This chain uses TRBV27 with TRBJ2-5, with a possible D match to TRBD1 (6 bases). There are 14 residues in the CDR3. V was trimmed by 3 bases and J by 4 bases, leaving 12 bases between them. CDR1 is MNHEY, CDR2 SMNVEV, per germline (reference sequence).

The chain combines TRBV4-1 with TRBJ1-1, with a weak D call TRBD1 (6 bases). This CDR3 region has 13 residues. Per germline, CDR1 MGHRA and CDR2 YSYEKL. Deletions cut 3 bases from V and 8 bases from J, with 13 bases between. CDR3: CASSQERGQEAFF. DNA of the CDR3: TGCGCCAGCAGCCAGGAACGCGGACAGGAAGCTTTCTTT.

Here the CDR3 reads CASSLAYGTGNQPQHF. In DNA form, the CDR3 reads TGTGCCAGCAGTCTCGCCTATGGGACAGGCAATCAGCCCCAGCATTTT. The chain is built from TRBV27 and TRBJ1-5; TRBD1 aligns across 7 bases. V gave up 5 bases and J gave up 2 bases; unmatched junction bases: 9. Germline assignment: CDR1 MNHEY and CDR2 SMNVEV (reference sequence). The CDR3 has 16 amino acids.

The chain joins TRBV7-9 to TRBJ2-5; 8 bases are a match to TRBD1. Per the germline V gene, CDR1 is SEHNR and CDR2 is FQNEAQ (reference sequence). J lost 2 bases, V lost 2 bases, and 1 base had no gene match. The length of the CDR3 is 14 residues. This CDR3 is CASSLNRGQETQYF. Written as DNA, the CDR3 is TGTGCCAGCAGCTTAAACAGGGGGCAAGAGACCCAGTACTTC.

In its sample, this clone was seen many times. The chain joins TRBV11-2 to TRBJ1-2; 8 nucleotides align to TRBD1. There are 16 residues in the CDR3. Germline loops: CDR1 SGHAT, CDR2 FQNNGV. V gave up 5 bases and J gave up 4 bases; unmatched junction bases: 12. DNA of the CDR3: TGTGCCAGCAGCCCGGGACCGGGACAGGAGACCTATGGCTACACCTTC. Translation: CASSPGPGQETYGYTF.

The rearrangement joins TRBV28 to TRBJ1-3; D remains ambiguous. CDR1 and CDR2 from the germline V gene are MDHEN and SYDVKM. The CDR3 contains 15 residues. Trimming stripped 5 bases from V and 4 bases from J, with 15 bases between. The DNA of the CDR3 is TGTGCCAGCAGTCCACGGCGGGGTTTCGGAAACACCATATATTTT. Protein sequence: CASSPRRGFGNTIYF.

This clone occurred a few times. The J gene is TRBJ1-2, the V gene TRBV25-1, with a tentative D call TRBD1 (6 bases). The CDR3 is made up of 15 amino acids. V was trimmed by 5 bases and J by 6 bases, leaving 19 bases between them. Germline V gene data show CDR1 as MGHDK and CDR2 as SYGVNS. CDR3 region: CASSTLLAQGNGYTF. Written as DNA, the CDR3 is TGTGCCAGCAGTACCCTCTTGGCACAGGGTAATGGCTACACCTTC.

This clone was recorded only once. CDR3 residues: CASIRLAGVGQETQYF. CDR3 sequence (DNA): TGTGCCAGCATTAGGCTAGCGGGAGTTGGGCAAGAGACCCAGTACTTC. The V call is TRBV28, the J call TRBJ2-5, with 10 bases identical to TRBD2. V dropped 7 bases and J dropped 2; count of bases not matched to a gene: 10. The CDR3 runs to 16 residues. Germline loops: CDR1 MDHEN, CDR2 SYDVKM. The whole variable domain, filled in from reference TRBV28 and TRBJ2-5, reads DVKVTQSSRYLVKRTGEKVFLECVQDMDHENMFWYRQDPGLGLRLIYFSYDVKMKEKGDIPEGYSVSREKKERFSLILESASTNQTSMYLCASIRLAGVGQETQYFGPGTRLLVL.

This chain uses TRBV5-1 with TRBJ2-7, with TRBD2 matching over 7 bases. Germline V CDR1 and CDR2: SGHRS, YFSETQ. Trimming took 2 bases from V and 2 from J; bases not matched to a gene: 4. The CDR3 contains 14 residues. In DNA, the CDR3 is TGCGCCAGCAGCTTTAGCGGGTTCCCCTACGAGCAGTACTTC. It is translated as CASSFSGFPYEQYF. The full variable domain, completed using reference TRBV5-1 and TRBJ2-7, is KAGVTQTPRYLIKTRGQQVTLSCSPISGHRSVSWYQQTPGQGLQFLFEYFSETQRNKGNFPGRFSGRQFSNSRSEMNVSTLELGDSALYLCASSFSGFPYEQYFGPGTRLTVT.

The V and J genes are TRBV19 and TRBJ1-1; D not resolved. Germline CDR1 and CDR2: LNHDA and SQIVND (reference sequence). The CDR3 covers 15 residues. V lost 1 base and J 4 bases, leaving 13 bases between the germline ends. The CDR3 region has the DNA TGTGCCAGTAGTATAGTCCCGGCGGGGAGCACTGAAGCTTTCTTT. This sequence encodes CASSIVPAGSTEAFF.

The chain has TRBV23-1 and TRBJ2-1, with a possible D match to TRBD2 (6 bases). TRBV23-1 is marked as an open reading frame, function uncertain. The V end lost 0 bases, the J end lost 7 bases, and 19 bases lay between the germline ends. The CDR3 extends over 17 amino acids. The CDR3, as DNA: TGCGCCAGCAGTCAATCGACAATACCGGGACTCGTAAATGAGCAGTTCTTC. It encodes CASSQSTIPGLVNEQFF.

V and J are TRBV28 and TRBJ2-7; TRBD2 matches at 7 bases. With 2 bases clipped from V and 4 bases from J, the junction kept 11 bases outside the gene matches. This CDR3 spans 16 amino acids. Per the germline V gene, CDR1 is MDHEN and CDR2 is SYDVKM. This chain's CDR3 is CASSLIIASGQYEQYF. CDR3 nucleotides: TGTGCCAGCAGTTTAATAATCGCTAGCGGCCAATACGAGCAGTACTTC. Full variable domain (missing parts from reference TRBV28 and TRBJ2-7): DVKVTQSSRYLVKRTGEKVFLECVQDMDHENMFWYRQDPGLGLRLIYFSYDVKMKEKGDIPEGYSVSREKKERFSLILESASTNQTSMYLCASSLIIASGQYEQYFGPGTRLTVT.

The chain links TRBV6-1 to TRBJ2-7; 9 bases fit TRBD1. The CDR3 runs to 14 residues. Germline CDR1 MNHNS, CDR2 SASEGT. Germline trimming cut 7 bases from V and 1 base from J; bases unmatched to any gene: 5. The chain's CDR3 is CASTPDRGSYEQYF. CDR3 sequence (DNA): TGTGCCAGCACTCCCGACAGGGGGTCCTACGAGCAGTACTTC.

As for this clone: Other DNA sequences in this sample translate to the same CDR3. J is TRBJ1-5 and V is TRBV18; 7 nucleotides line up with TRBD1. The CDR3 runs 14 residues. V was pared by 2 bases and J by 2 bases, with 0 bases of the junction left unmatched. In germline, CDR1 is KGHSH, CDR2 LQKENI. CDR3 DNA sequence: TGTGCCAGCTCACCAACAGGGGGCAATCAGCCCCAGCATTTT. This sequence encodes CASSPTGGNQPQHF.